One and the same sample provided the 9 T cell receptor beta chains below, sequenced in a study of neurological immune-mediated disorders. TCRdb passed the 5' RACE reads through MiXCR, listing each CDR3 protein once. Of about 46,000 distinct CDR3 sequences in the sample, roughly 3% were seen once. Sequenced sample: PBMCs. These receptors were taken from a woman aged 45-60 years with multiple sclerosis.

This clonotype showed up many times. CDR3 loop: CASSPPTGGITEAFF. The DNA of the CDR3 is TGTGCCAGCAGCCCACCTACAGGGGGGATCACTGAAGCTTTCTTT. The chain uses TRBV7-6 and TRBJ1-1; TRBD1 aligns across 8 bases. V was clipped by 5 bases and J by 4 bases; unmatched bases: 9. This CDR3 has 15 residues. Per germline, CDR1 SGHVS and CDR2 FNYEAQ.

This clonotype appeared once. The junction departs from the called germline gene at one end, perhaps through a read error. V gene TRBV11-2 combines with J gene TRBJ1-2; D is undetermined. Germline CDR1 is SGHAT and CDR2 is FQNNGV. The CDR3 is 15 amino acids. The CDR3 reads CASRKPGRLSYGYIF. DNA for the CDR3: TGTGCCAGCCGAAAACCGGGCAGATTATCCTATGGCTACATCTTC.

This clonotype was picked up many times. The V gene is TRBV5-1, the J gene TRBJ2-2, with D possibly TRBD1 on 6 matching bases. Germline CDR1 reads SGHRS; CDR2 reads YFSETQ. The V end lost 4 bases, the J end lost 2 bases, and 12 bases lay between the germline ends. This CDR3 region has 15 residues. CDR3 coding DNA: TGCGCCAGCAGCGCTCGGACAGTTAACACCGGGGAGCTGTTTTTT. Residues: CASSARTVNTGELFF. The whole variable domain, filled in from reference TRBV5-1 and TRBJ2-2, reads KAGVTQTPRYLIKTRGQQVTLSCSPISGHRSVSWYQQTPGQGLQFLFEYFSETQRNKGNFPGRFSGRQFSNSRSEMNVSTLELGDSALYLCASSARTVNTGELFFGEGSRLTVL.

V is TRBV28 and J is TRBJ2-1; the match to TRBD2 covers 10 bases. Germline V gene lookup returns CDR1 MDHEN and CDR2 SYDVKM. With V trimmed by 1 base and J by 7 bases, 10 bases remained unmatched. CDR3 length equals 17 residues. CDR3 nucleotide sequence: TGTGCCAGCAGTTTATATGCGGGTAGCGGGAGGTCGAATGAGCAGTTCTTC. Its translation is CASSLYAGSGRSNEQFF.

This clonotype was detected many times. V usage is TRBV6-5 and J usage is TRBJ2-2; 7 bases agree with TRBD1. Germline assignment: CDR1 MNHEY and CDR2 SVGAGI. This CDR3 contains 15 residues. Unmatched junction bases numbered 10, after V lost 8 bases and J lost 4 bases. DNA of the CDR3: TGTGCCAGCGCCCTACAGGGGTCCTTCACCGGGGAGCTGTTTTTT. The encoded protein is CASALQGSFTGELFF.

In this sample, this clonotype turned up many times. The chain recombines TRBV2 with TRBJ2-2; D not certain. V was shortened by 3 bases and J by 7 bases, with 12 bases between the two germline ends. The CDR3 has 14 amino acids. Germline V gene sequence: CDR1 SNHLY, CDR2 FYNNEI. The CDR3 DNA is TGTGCCAGCAGTGAGAACAACCTGGGCGGGGAGCTGTTTTTT. Translated, it gives CASSENNLGGELFF.

This clonotype was counted ten times or more. CDR3 loop: CASIGLASDTQYF. The CDR3 nucleotides read TGTGCCAGCATTGGACTAGCGTCAGATACGCAGTATTTT. The V gene is TRBV2, the J gene TRBJ2-3, with 9 bases identical to TRBD2. The CDR3 is 13 residues long. From germline, CDR1 is SNHLY and CDR2 FYNNEI. V was clipped by 7 bases and J by 4 bases; unmatched bases: 3.

This clonotype has a count of ten or more. V usage is TRBV27 and J usage is TRBJ2-5, with 9 bases lining up with TRBD1. Germline assignment: CDR1 MNHEY and CDR2 SMNVEV (reference sequence). CDR3 length: 12 residues. The trim removed 6 bases at V and 5 bases at J, leaving 1 base unmatched. CDR3 loop: CASRGTGETQYF. CDR3 DNA sequence: TGTGCCAGCAGGGGGACAGGGGAGACCCAGTACTTC.

This clonotype occurred many times. This sequence joins TRBV10-3 and TRBJ1-1; 9 bases align to TRBD1. The ends lost 3 bases at V and 5 bases at J; junction bases unmatched: 7. In germline, CDR1 is ENHRY, CDR2 SYGVKD. The CDR3 runs 15 residues. The CDR3 reads CAISEPGQGVTEAFF. The CDR3 nucleotides are TGTGCCATCAGTGAACCGGGACAGGGCGTAACTGAAGCTTTCTTT.